The 16 T cell receptor beta chains in this list originate from one sample, sequenced in a study of tumor and adjacent non-tumor tissue in lung cancer listed by TCRdb under 2018. Library construction relied on multiplex PCR. For sequencing, an Illumina HiSeq 2500 was employed. Following protocols modified from ARM-PCR, the researchers constructed TCRbeta libraries through three rounds of nested PCR with primers (Table S4). The public reads were run again by TCRdb, first through fastp at Q25 and then through MiXCR, and only productive beta chains were kept. Rows are unified per CDR3 protein, each entry keeping the most common DNA and genes. Present in this sample are 70,000 to 90,000 distinct CDR3 sequences, roughly 80% of which were seen just once. 12% of the sample is in the top ten clones. Bulk unsorted tissue served as the source for RNA extraction, and RNA quality was assessed using a NanoDrop ND-1000 and an Agilent 2100.

Sequencing input: lung tumor tissue. These receptors originate from a woman in her forties or fifties with non-small cell lung cancer.

As for this clonotype: One end of the junction does not line up with germline, which may come from a read error. V gene TRBV28 combines with J gene TRBJ2-5, with a tentative D call TRBD2 (6 bases). CDR3 length: 13 amino acids. Germline V gene lookup returns CDR1 MDHEN and CDR2 SYDVKM. The CDR3 DNA reads TGTGCCAGCAGTTCCCTCGGGGGTAGAAGCCGCAACTTC. Translation gives CASSSLGGRSRNF.

A remark on this clonotype: At one boundary the junction diverges from the germline segment, which might be a read error. The chain has TRBV12-3 or TRBV12-4 and TRBJ1-1; D ambiguous. CDR3 length equals 13 residues. The DNA for the CDR3 is TGTGCAAGCAGCTACAGTCAGGAGACTGAAGCTTTCTTT. Protein product: CASSYSQETEAFF.

This clonotype was detected once. V is TRBV6-4 and J is TRBJ2-3; 9 bases align to TRBD2. The J segment lost 4 bases and the V segment lost 6 bases, leaving 8 bases of the junction unmatched. The germline V gene has CDR1 MRHNA and CDR2 SNTAGT. The CDR3 loop spans 15 amino acids. CDR3: CASSEDSGSADTQYF. CDR3 in DNA: TGTGCCAGCAGCGAAGATAGCGGGAGCGCAGATACGCAGTATTTT.

To note about this clonotype: Here the CDR3 omits its conserved ending phenylalanine or tryptophan, so a read error is the likely source. This chain links TRBV6-6 with TRBJ1-2; D ambiguous. CDR1 MNHNY and CDR2 SVGAGI come from the germline V gene (reference sequence). The CDR3 length is 13 residues. The CDR3 nucleotides read TGTACCTGCAGTTATATCAAGGACTATGGCTACACCCTC. Translating it yields CTCSYIKDYGYTL.

In regard to this clonotype: The final CDR3 position lacks the conserved phenylalanine or tryptophan, pointing to a likely read error. CDR3 nucleotide sequence: TGTGTCAGCAGCCTAGAGGCGGCCAATGAGCAGTTCTAC. Translated, it gives CVSSLEAANEQFY. The chain employs TRBV11-2 and TRBJ2-1, with D unclear. From germline, CDR1 is SGHAT and CDR2 FQNNGV. This CDR3 is 13 amino acids long.

This rearrangement joins TRBV11-2 to TRBJ2-3; D might be TRBD1 (6 bases). The CDR3 is made up of 20 amino acids. The V gene lost 9 bases and the J gene lost 5 bases, with 36 bases spanning the gap. The germline V gene has CDR1 SGHAT and CDR2 FQNNGV. CDR3 in DNA: TGTGCCAGGGGCCCGATCGGAGCTAGGGGGAGTTCCCTAAGAGGAGATACGCAGTATTTT. Translation: CARGPIGARGSSLRGDTQYF.

This chain connects TRBV10-3 to TRBJ2-7; possible D gene TRBD1, 6 bases. This CDR3 region has 15 residues. Germline assignment: CDR1 ENHRY and CDR2 SYGVKD. V was shortened by 11 bases and J by 3 bases, with 23 bases between the two germline ends. In DNA, the CDR3 is TGTGCCGCGAATACCGGGACACTTGAATTCTACGAGCAGTACTTC. The encoded protein is CAANTGTLEFYEQYF.

The rearrangement links TRBV29-1 to TRBJ2-1, with 7 nucleotides matching TRBD1. V dropped 3 bases and J dropped 8; count of bases not matched to a gene: 16. Germline V gene data show CDR1 as SQVTM and CDR2 as ANQGSEA. The CDR3 is 16 amino acids. Here the CDR3 reads CSVEAPDRQTYDEQFF. In DNA, the CDR3 is TGCAGCGTTGAGGCACCGGACAGGCAAACATACGATGAGCAGTTCTTC.

Comment on this clonotype: Being one base from a much bigger clone, this may be a read error. The J gene is TRBJ1-2, the V gene TRBV20-1; no firm D call. The CDR3 is 13 amino acids. V was trimmed by 2 bases and J by 4 bases, leaving 11 bases between them. CDR1 and CDR2 (germline): DFQATT, SNEGSKA (reference sequence). The CDR3 DNA reads as TGCAGTGCTAGACATAGGGATTTCTATGGCTACACCTTC. Translation gives CSARHRDFYGYTF.

On this clonotype: This is likely a read error, given that the CDR3 carries no conserved phenylalanine or tryptophan at its end. The rearrangement uses TRBV20-1 and TRBJ2-2; 9 nucleotides align to TRBD2. The CDR3 spans 13 residues. After removal of 5 bases from V and 4 bases from J, the junction contained 2 bases not matched to a gene. Germline V CDR1 and CDR2: DFQATT, SNEGSKA (reference sequence). As DNA, the CDR3 is TGCAGTGCTCATAGCGGGGGCACCGGGGAGCTGTTTTAT. It specifies CSAHSGGTGELFY.

This clonotype was seen more than once but under ten times. This may arise from a read error, as a much more abundant clone is one base away. The chain employs TRBV4-1 and TRBJ1-1, with D uncertain. Germline-derived CDR1 and CDR2 are MGHRA and YSYEKL. CDR3 length: 13 amino acids. DNA of the CDR3: TGCGCCAGCAACCAAGATATCACCACTGAAGCTTTCTTT. Amino acid sequence: CASNQDITTEAFF.

In the case of this clonotype: One junction end disagrees with the germline gene, perhaps due to a read error. The chain has TRBV6-5 and TRBJ2-1; D not resolved. This CDR3 has 14 residues. CDR1 and CDR2 (germline): MNHEY, SVGAGI. The CDR3 nucleotides are TGTACCAGCAGAGAGCGTCACTCCTACAATGAGCAGTTCTTC. As protein: CTSRERHSYNEQFF.

To note about this clonotype: The junction departs from germline at one end; a sequencing error may be responsible. V usage is TRBV4-1 and J usage is TRBJ2-7; the D gene is possibly TRBD1 (6 bases). The germline CDR1 and CDR2 sequences are MGHRA and YSYEKL. CDR3 size: 15 residues. The CDR3 loop reads CASCQEQGGTYEQYF. The CDR3 bases are TGCGCCAGCTGCCAAGAACAGGGTGGCACCTACGAGCAGTACTTC.

On this clonotype itself: Given a much more abundant clone one base away, this may be a read error. The rearrangement links TRBV28 to TRBJ1-4; D not resolved. From germline, CDR1 is MDHEN and CDR2 SYDVKM. V dropped 3 bases and J dropped 7 bases, with 15 bases sitting between them. CDR3 size: 15 residues. The CDR3 here is CASSFLSWISEKLFF. The CDR3 DNA reads as TGTGCCAGCAGTTTTCTAAGTTGGATAAGTGAAAAACTGTTTTTT.

Turning to this clonotype: The junction departs from the called germline gene at one end, perhaps through a read error. The chain links TRBV14 to TRBJ1-5, with D hard to call. The V gene's germline CDR1 is SGHDN and CDR2 FVKESK. This CDR3 comprises 13 residues. CDR3: CASSPQTNRPQHF. DNA for the CDR3: TGCGCCAGCAGCCCACAAACTAATCGGCCCCAGCATTTT.

The table lists this clonotype with a count of one. Mismatch with germline at one junction end may stem from a read error. V and J are TRBV4-2 and TRBJ2-1; 8 bases line up with TRBD1. Germline loops: CDR1 LGHNA, CDR2 YNFKEQ. This CDR3 has 15 amino acids. DNA for the CDR3: TGTTCCAGCAGCCAAGATTGGACAGGGAGCAATGAGCAGTTCTTC. Its translation is CSSSQDWTGSNEQFF.